The rows below give T cell receptor beta chains drawn from one sample of a study of blood T cell repertoires in COVID-19. The repertoire was sequenced with immunoSEQ multiplex PCR; TCRdb's copy has only in-frame clones and lacks some. The sample includes some 120,000 clones, approximately 87% seen only once; the top ten take 7.5% to 8%. Sequencing was performed on peripheral blood. Every receptor here comes from a man aged 50-60 years with acute or convalescent COVID-19. Both conserved end residues are part of each CDR3. Fields, in order: clone size, V gene, D gene, J gene, CDR3 DNA, CDR3 protein. The D gene is left open where the match is weak. Clone size appears in some rows only: once, few, many, or a class for an expanded clone.

NA	TRBV30	NA	TRBJ1-6	TGTGCCTGGAGTGTAAGACAGGCCTATTCACCCCTCCACTTT	CAWSVRQAYSPLHF
NA	TRBV7-8	NA	TRBJ1-6	TGTGCCAGCAGCTTAGCGTCCAATAATTCACCCCTCCACTTT	CASSLASNNSPLHF
NA	TRBV5-1	NA	TRBJ2-3	TGCGCCAGCAGCTTGGAGGCGGCTAGCACAGATACGCAGTATTTT	CASSLEAASTDTQYF
NA	TRBV5-8	NA	TRBJ2-1	TGTGCCAGCAGCTTCCACAGGGACAATGAGCAGTTCTTC	CASSFHRDNEQFF
NA	TRBV5-1	TRBD1	TRBJ2-1	TGCGCCAGCAGCATCCGGACAGGGGACAATGAGCAGTTCTTC	CASSIRTGDNEQFF
once	TRBV5-1	NA	TRBJ2-2	TGCGCCAGCAGCTTGGGGCGGGCAGGCAGTACCGGGGAGCTGTTTTTT	CASSLGRAGSTGELFF
NA	TRBV4-3	TRBD2	TRBJ2-1	TGCGCCAGCAGCTCACTAGCGGGAGGGACCCCAGAGCAGTTCTTC	CASSSLAGGTPEQFF
NA	TRBV27	NA	TRBJ1-5	TGTGCCAGCAGTTTCTATAGCAATCAGCCCCAGCATTTT	CASSFYSNQPQHF
once	TRBV10-1	NA	TRBJ2-7	TGCGCCAGCAAGCGAGAGCTGCAGTACTTC	CASKRELQYF
NA	TRBV11-2	NA	TRBJ2-1	TGTGCCAGCAGCTTAGGACTAGAGTCCTACAATGAGCAGTTCTTC	CASSLGLESYNEQFF
few	TRBV5-8	TRBD1	TRBJ2-5	TGTGCCAGCACCACCGGACAGGGTGGAGAGACCCAGTACTTC	CASTTGQGGETQYF
few	TRBV15	NA	TRBJ1-4	TGTGCCACCAGCAGAGAACAGGGCGGAAAACTGTTTTTT	CATSREQGGKLFF
few	TRBV24-1	TRBD2	TRBJ2-1	TGTGCCACCAGGACCGGGACTAGAGGCTACAATGAGCAGTTCTTC	CATRTGTRGYNEQFF
NA	TRBV15	NA	TRBJ1-2	TGTGCCACCAGCAGAGATTTGGAGGGCTATGGCTACACCTTC	CATSRDLEGYGYTF
NA	TRBV6-1	NA	TRBJ1-2	TGTGCCAGCAGTGAAGCGCTAGGAGGAAACTATGGCTACACCTTC	CASSEALGGNYGYTF
NA	TRBV2	TRBD2	TRBJ2-2	TGTGCCAGCAGTGAACGGGGGGCCGGGGAGCTGTTTTTT	CASSERGAGELFF
NA	TRBV19	NA	TRBJ1-3	TGTGCCAGTAGTATGAACCGGGGAGCTGGAAACACCATATATTTT	CASSMNRGAGNTIYF
NA	TRBV6-2/TRBV6-3	NA	TRBJ2-5	TGTGCCAGCAGTTTGCTAGCTCAAGAGACCCAGTACTTC	CASSLLAQETQYF
NA	TRBV24-1	TRBD1	TRBJ2-1	TGTGCCACCAGTGATTTCCCAGGGGGTGAGCAGTTCTTC	CATSDFPGGEQFF
NA	TRBV24-1	TRBD1	TRBJ2-7	TGTGCCACCAGTGATCCCGGACAGGGGCCTTCCTACGAGCAGTACTTC	CATSDPGQGPSYEQYF
few	TRBV9	TRBD2	TRBJ2-4	TGTGCCAGCAGCGAGACTAGCGGGGGGGACATTCAGTACTTC	CASSETSGGDIQYF
medium-sized	TRBV29-1	NA	TRBJ2-2	TGCAGCGTTGGTCACGCAGCCGGGGAGCTGTTTTTT	CSVGHAAGELFF
NA	TRBV3-1/TRBV3-2	TRBD2	TRBJ2-5	TGTGCCAGCAGCCACCCCCCTTCCGGGCTAGCGGGAGGGCCGGTGGAGACCCAGTACTTC	CASSHPPSGLAGGPVETQYF
NA	TRBV12-3/TRBV12-4	NA	TRBJ1-4	TGTGCCAGCAGTTTGTTAGAAAAACTGTTTTTT	CASSLLEKLFF
NA	TRBV4-1	TRBD1	TRBJ1-1	TGCGCCAGCAGCCCGGAAGGGACAGGGTATCTAGCTTTCTTT	CASSPEGTGYLAFF
NA	TRBV4-1	NA	TRBJ1-4	TGCGCCAGCAGCCAAGTACAGGTCAATGAAAAACTGTTTTTT	CASSQVQVNEKLFF
once	TRBV9	TRBD2	TRBJ2-3	TGTGCCAGCAGCGTAGGGGGGGCTAGCGGGAGCGTTACAGATACGCAGTATTTT	CASSVGGASGSVTDTQYF
NA	TRBV14	NA	TRBJ1-1	TGTGCCAGCAGCGAAGGGGGACTCGGAAGAGGTGAAGCTTTCTTT	CASSEGGLGRGEAFF
NA	TRBV5-1	TRBD2	TRBJ2-7	TGCGCCAGCAGGGATAGCGGGAGTCGGTACGAGCAGTACTTC	CASRDSGSRYEQYF
NA	TRBV5-4	NA	TRBJ2-3	TGTGCCAGCAGCCTTGGACTCGAACACACAGATACGCAGTATTTT	CASSLGLEHTDTQYF
NA	TRBV5-1	TRBD2	TRBJ2-7	TGCGCCAGCAGCCTGACTAGCGGAAGCTACGAGCAGTACTTC	CASSLTSGSYEQYF
NA	TRBV6-5	TRBD2	TRBJ2-7	TGTGCCAGCAGGGGTGCGGGAGATTACAACTACGAGCAGTACTTC	CASRGAGDYNYEQYF
few	TRBV13	TRBD1	TRBJ1-1	TGTGCCAGCAGCTTAGGACAGGGGGTCACTGAAGCTTTCTTT	CASSLGQGVTEAFF
few	TRBV6-5	TRBD2	TRBJ2-7	TGTGCCAGCAGTTACTCGCGGGAGGGCCTTGGCGAGCAGTACTTC	CASSYSREGLGEQYF
once	TRBV23-1	TRBD1	TRBJ1-1	TGCGCCAGCAGGCCGGGAACGGGACAGGGCATCGGGACTGAAGCTTTCTTT	CASRPGTGQGIGTEAFF
NA	TRBV24-1	NA	TRBJ2-1	TGTGCCACCAGTGATTCAGGCGGGACTTACTACAATGAGCAGTTCTTC	CATSDSGGTYYNEQFF
NA	TRBV14	TRBD1	TRBJ1-2	TGTGCCAGCAGCTTCCGGGACAGGGGATTTGGTGGCTACACCTTC	CASSFRDRGFGGYTF
NA	TRBV5-5	TRBD1	TRBJ1-6	TGTGCCAGCAGCTTGCTGGCAGGGGGCACCTATAATTCACCCCTCCACTTT	CASSLLAGGTYNSPLHF
NA	TRBV5-4	NA	TRBJ2-1	TGTGCCAGCAGGGGGGGGCAGAACAATGAGCAGTTCTTC	CASRGGQNNEQFF
NA	TRBV10-3	NA	TRBJ1-6	TGTGCCATCATCGCTCTACCCACGGAGGGAATCAAAAATTCACCCCTCCACTTT	CAIIALPTEGIKNSPLHF
NA	TRBV11-2	TRBD2	TRBJ2-1	TGTGCCAGCAGCCTGGGACTAGCGGGAGTCGGTGAGCAGTTCTTC	CASSLGLAGVGEQFF
NA	TRBV4-1	TRBD2	TRBJ2-1	TGCGCCAGCAGCCAAGAACCCGGGACTAGCGACTACAATGAGCAGTTCTTC	CASSQEPGTSDYNEQFF
NA	TRBV12-3/TRBV12-4	NA	TRBJ1-2	TGTGCCAGCAGTCACAATCCACCCTATGGCTACACCTTC	CASSHNPPYGYTF
NA	TRBV6-5	NA	TRBJ1-5	TGTGCCAGCATAAGACAAGGTGGCAATCAGCCCCAGCATTTT	CASIRQGGNQPQHF
NA	TRBV18	NA	TRBJ1-1	TGTGCCAGCTCGCTTTGGGCGGGGGGCGCGTCCACTGAAGCTTTCTTT	CASSLWAGGASTEAFF
NA	TRBV15	TRBD1	TRBJ1-1	TGTGCCACCAGCAGGGAAACCGGGACAGTGAACACTGAAGCTTTCTTT	CATSRETGTVNTEAFF
NA	TRBV27	TRBD1	TRBJ1-4	TGTGCCAGCAGTCCCCGACAGGGGAGGGAAAAACTGTTTTTT	CASSPRQGREKLFF
NA	TRBV24-1	NA	TRBJ2-3	TGTGCCACCAGCCTGACTCTGGGGGCCCAAGATACGCAGTATTTT	CATSLTLGAQDTQYF
NA	TRBV10-3	TRBD2	TRBJ2-3	TGTGCCATCGGCGGCGGGAGTTATACGCAGTATTTT	CAIGGGSYTQYF
NA	TRBV19	TRBD1	TRBJ1-5	TGTGCCAGTAGCCGGGACAGGGCCTCAGGGGCCCAGCATTTT	CASSRDRASGAQHF
NA	TRBV2	NA	TRBJ2-1	TGTGCCAGCAGGGGGACAACCCTCTCCTACAATGAGCAGTTCTTC	CASRGTTLSYNEQFF
NA	TRBV28	NA	TRBJ2-2	TGTGCCAGCAGTATCAGTCGAGGGTTCCACCCGGCCGGGGAGCTGTTTTTT	CASSISRGFHPAGELFF
NA	TRBV19	NA	TRBJ1-5	TGTGCCAGTAGTATTTCCAGGGAAGGCAATCAGCCCCAGCATTTT	CASSISREGNQPQHF
NA	TRBV7-9	TRBD1	TRBJ1-6	TGTGCCAGCAGCCCCATGGACAGGGGGTATAATTCACCCCTCCACTTT	CASSPMDRGYNSPLHF